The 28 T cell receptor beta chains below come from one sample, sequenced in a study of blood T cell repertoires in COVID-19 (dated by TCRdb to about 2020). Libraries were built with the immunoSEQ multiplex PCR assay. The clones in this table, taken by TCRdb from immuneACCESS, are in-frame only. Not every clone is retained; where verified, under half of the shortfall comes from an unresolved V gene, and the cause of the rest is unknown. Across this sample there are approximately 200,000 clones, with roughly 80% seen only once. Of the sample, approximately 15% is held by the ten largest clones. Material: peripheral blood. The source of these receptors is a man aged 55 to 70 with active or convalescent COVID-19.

The CDR3 DNA sequence: TGTGCCAGTAGACAGGGTAGGGAACACGGTACGCAGTATTTT. Protein product: CASRQGREHGTQYF. This chain uses TRBV19 with TRBJ2-3; D is perhaps TRBD1 (6 bases). Germline V lookup: CDR1 LNHDA, CDR2 SQIVND (reference sequence). This CDR3 comprises 14 residues. V lost 6 bases, J lost 8 bases, and 18 bases lay in between.

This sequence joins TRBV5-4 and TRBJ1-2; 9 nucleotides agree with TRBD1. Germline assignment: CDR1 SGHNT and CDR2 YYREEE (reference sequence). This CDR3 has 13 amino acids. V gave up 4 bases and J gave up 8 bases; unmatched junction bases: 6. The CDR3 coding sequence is TGTGCCAGCAGCCCACAGGGGGCCGGCGGCTACACCTTC. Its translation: CASSPQGAGGYTF.

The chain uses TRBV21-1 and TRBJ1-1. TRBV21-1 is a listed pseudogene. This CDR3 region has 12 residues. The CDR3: CASTWGESEAFF. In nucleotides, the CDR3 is TGTGCCAGCACTTGGGGGGAATCTGAAGCTTTCTTT.

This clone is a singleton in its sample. CDR3 in amino acids: CASSQRLAGDTVSGNTIYF. CDR3 DNA: TGTGCCAGCAGTCAACGACTTGCAGGGGATACAGTTTCTGGAAACACCATATATTTT. The J gene is TRBJ1-3, the V gene TRBV4-2; TRBD1 might be the D (6 bases). The CDR3 totals 19 residues. V was cut by 6 bases and J by 1 base, with 25 bases left in between. In germline, CDR1 is LGHNA, CDR2 YNFKEQ.

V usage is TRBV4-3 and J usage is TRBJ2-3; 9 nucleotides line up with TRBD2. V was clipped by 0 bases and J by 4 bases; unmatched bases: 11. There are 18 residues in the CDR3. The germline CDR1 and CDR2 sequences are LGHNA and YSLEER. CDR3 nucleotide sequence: TGCGCCAGCAGCCAAGATCGGTCGGTAGCGGGAGCGGCAGATACGCAGTATTTT. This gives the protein CASSQDRSVAGAADTQYF.

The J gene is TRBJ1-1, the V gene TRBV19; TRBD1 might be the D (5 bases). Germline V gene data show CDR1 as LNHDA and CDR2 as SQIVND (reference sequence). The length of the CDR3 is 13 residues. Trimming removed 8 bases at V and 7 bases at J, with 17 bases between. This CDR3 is CASQATGRGEAFF. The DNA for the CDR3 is TGTGCCAGTCAAGCAACCGGAAGGGGTGAAGCTTTCTTT.

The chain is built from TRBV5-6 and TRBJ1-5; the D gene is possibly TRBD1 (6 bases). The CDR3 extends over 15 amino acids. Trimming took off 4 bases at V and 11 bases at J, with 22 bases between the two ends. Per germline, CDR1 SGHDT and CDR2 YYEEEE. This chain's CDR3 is CASSPMTGPKSAQHF. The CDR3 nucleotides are TGTGCCAGCAGCCCGATGACAGGCCCCAAGTCGGCCCAGCATTTT. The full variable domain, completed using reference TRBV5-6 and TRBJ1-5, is DAGVTQSPTHLIKTRGQQVTLRCSPKSGHDTVSWYQQALGQGPQFIFQYYEEEERQRGNFPDRFSGHQFPNYSSELNVNALLLGDSALYLCASSPMTGPKSAQHFGDGTRLSIL.

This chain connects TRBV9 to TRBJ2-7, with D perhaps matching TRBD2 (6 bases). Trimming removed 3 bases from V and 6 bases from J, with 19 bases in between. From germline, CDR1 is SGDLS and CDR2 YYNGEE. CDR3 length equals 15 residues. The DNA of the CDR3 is TGTGCCAGCAGCGGAACCGTAGGGAAGGAGGGCGAGCAGTACTTC. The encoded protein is CASSGTVGKEGEQYF.

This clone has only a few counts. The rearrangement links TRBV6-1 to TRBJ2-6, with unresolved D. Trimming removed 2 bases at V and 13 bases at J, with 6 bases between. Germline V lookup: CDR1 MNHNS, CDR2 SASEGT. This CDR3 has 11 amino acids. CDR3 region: CASSEFVVLTF. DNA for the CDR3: TGTGCCAGCAGTGAATTCGTAGTCCTGACTTTC.

DNA of the CDR3: TGTGCCAGCAGCGGACTAGCGGGAGGGTTCTTC. As protein: CASSGLAGGFF. The V gene is TRBV28, the J gene TRBJ2-1; 14 nucleotides agree with TRBD2. Unmatched junction bases numbered 1, after V lost 6 bases and J lost 15 bases. The CDR3 is 11 amino acids. Germline lookup yields CDR1 MDHEN and CDR2 SYDVKM.

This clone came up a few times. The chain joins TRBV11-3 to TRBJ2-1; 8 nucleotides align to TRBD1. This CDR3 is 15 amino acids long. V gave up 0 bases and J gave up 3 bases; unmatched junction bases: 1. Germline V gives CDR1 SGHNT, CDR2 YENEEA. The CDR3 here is CASSLEDRDYNEQFF. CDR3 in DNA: TGTGCCAGCAGCTTAGAGGACAGGGACTACAATGAGCAGTTCTTC.

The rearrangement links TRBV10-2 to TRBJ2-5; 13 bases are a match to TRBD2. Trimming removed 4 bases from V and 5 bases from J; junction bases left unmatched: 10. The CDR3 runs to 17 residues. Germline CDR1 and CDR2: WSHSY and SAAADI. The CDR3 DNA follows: TGCGCCAGCAGTGGAATAACTAGCGGGAGGGCCCGTGAGACCCAGTACTTC. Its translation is CASSGITSGRARETQYF.

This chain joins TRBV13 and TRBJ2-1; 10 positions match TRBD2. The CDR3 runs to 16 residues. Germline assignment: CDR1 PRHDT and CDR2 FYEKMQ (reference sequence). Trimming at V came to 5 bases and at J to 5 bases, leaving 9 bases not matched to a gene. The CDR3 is CASSLEWTSGDNEQFF. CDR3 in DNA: TGTGCCAGCAGCCTCGAGTGGACTAGCGGTGACAATGAGCAGTTCTTC. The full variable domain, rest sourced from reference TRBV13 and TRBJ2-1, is AAGVIQSPRHLIKEKRETATLKCYPIPRHDTVYWYQQGPGQDPQFLISFYEKMQSDKGSIPDRFSAQQFSDYHSELNMSSLELGDSALYFCASSLEWTSGDNEQFFGPGTRLTVL.

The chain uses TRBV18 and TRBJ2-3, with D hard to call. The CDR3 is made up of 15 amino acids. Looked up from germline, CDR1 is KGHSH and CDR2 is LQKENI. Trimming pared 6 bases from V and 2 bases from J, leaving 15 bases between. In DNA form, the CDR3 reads TGTGCCAGCTCGTCCCGTGGCGGTTACACAGATACGCAGTATTTT. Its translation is CASSSRGGYTDTQYF.

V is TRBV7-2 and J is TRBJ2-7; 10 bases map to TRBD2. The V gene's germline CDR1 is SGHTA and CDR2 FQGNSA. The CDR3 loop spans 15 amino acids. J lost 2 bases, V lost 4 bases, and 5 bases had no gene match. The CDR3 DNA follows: TGTGCCAGCAGCTCCCAGCTAGCGGGAGCCTACGAGCAGTACTTC. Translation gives CASSSQLAGAYEQYF.

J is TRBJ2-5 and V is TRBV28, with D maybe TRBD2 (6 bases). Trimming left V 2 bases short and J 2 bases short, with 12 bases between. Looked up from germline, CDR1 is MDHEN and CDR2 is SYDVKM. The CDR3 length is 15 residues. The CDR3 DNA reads TGTGCCAGCAGTTTAGGCGGGGCGCCGCAAGAGACCCAGTACTTC. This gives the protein CASSLGGAPQETQYF.

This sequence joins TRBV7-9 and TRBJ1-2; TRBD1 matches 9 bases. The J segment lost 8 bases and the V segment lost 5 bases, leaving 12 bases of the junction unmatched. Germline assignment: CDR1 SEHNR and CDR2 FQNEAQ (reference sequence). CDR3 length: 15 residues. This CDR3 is CASSAGGQGMGGYTF. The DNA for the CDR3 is TGTGCCAGCAGCGCCGGAGGACAGGGGATGGGCGGCTACACCTTC.

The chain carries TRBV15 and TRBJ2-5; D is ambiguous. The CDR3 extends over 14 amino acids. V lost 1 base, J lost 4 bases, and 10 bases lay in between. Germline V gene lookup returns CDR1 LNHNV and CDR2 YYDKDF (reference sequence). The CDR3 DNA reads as TGTGCCACCAGCAGAGGATCCGGAGCAGAGACCCAGTACTTC. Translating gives CATSRGSGAETQYF.

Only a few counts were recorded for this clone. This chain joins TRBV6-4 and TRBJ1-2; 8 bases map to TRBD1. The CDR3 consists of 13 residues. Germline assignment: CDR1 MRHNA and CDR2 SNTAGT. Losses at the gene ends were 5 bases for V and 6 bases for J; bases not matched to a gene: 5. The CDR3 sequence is CASSTTGGNGYTF. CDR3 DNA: TGTGCCAGCAGTACTACAGGGGGTAATGGCTACACCTTC.

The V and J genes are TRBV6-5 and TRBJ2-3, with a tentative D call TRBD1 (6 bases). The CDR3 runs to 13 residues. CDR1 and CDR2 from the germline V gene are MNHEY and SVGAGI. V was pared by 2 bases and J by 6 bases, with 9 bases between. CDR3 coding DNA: TGTGCCAGCAGTTACCAGGACAGCGATACGCAGTATTTT. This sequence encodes CASSYQDSDTQYF.

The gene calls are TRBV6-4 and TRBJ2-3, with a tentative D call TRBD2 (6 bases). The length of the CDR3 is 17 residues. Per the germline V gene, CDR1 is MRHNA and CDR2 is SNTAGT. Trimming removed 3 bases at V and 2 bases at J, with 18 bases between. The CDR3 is CASSESPRGTPTDTQYF. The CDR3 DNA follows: TGTGCCAGCAGTGAGAGTCCCCGCGGGACCCCCACAGATACGCAGTATTTT.

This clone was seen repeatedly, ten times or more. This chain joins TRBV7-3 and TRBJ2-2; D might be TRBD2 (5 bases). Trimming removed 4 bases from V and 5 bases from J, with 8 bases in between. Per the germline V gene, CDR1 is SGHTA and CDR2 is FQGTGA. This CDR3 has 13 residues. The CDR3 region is CASSSRRTGELFF. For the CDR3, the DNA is TGTGCCAGCAGCTCCAGGAGGACCGGGGAGCTGTTTTTT.

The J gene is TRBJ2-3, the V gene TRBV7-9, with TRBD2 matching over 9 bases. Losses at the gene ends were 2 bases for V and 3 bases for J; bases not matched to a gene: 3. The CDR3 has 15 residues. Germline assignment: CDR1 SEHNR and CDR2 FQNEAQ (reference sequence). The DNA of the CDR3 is TGTGCCAGCAGCTTATATAGCGGGAGTACAGATACGCAGTATTTT. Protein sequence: CASSLYSGSTDTQYF.

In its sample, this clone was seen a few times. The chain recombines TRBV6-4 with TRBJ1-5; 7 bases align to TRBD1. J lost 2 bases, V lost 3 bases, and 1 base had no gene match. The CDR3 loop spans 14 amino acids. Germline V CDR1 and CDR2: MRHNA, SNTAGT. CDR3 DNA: TGTGCCAGCAGTGAAACAGGGGGCAATCAGCCCCAGCATTTT. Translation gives CASSETGGNQPQHF.

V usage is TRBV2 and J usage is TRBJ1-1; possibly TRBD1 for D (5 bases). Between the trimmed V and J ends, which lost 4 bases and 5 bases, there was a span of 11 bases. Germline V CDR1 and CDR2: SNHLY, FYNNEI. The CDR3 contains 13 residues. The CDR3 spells CASSGQGWTEAFF. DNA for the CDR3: TGTGCCAGCAGTGGGCAGGGTTGGACTGAAGCTTTCTTT.

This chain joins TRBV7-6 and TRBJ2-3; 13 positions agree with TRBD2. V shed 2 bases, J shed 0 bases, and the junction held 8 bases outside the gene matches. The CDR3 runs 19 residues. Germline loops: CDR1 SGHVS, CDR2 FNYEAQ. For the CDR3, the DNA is TGTGCCAGCAGCTTAACTACCGGACTAGCGGGGGCGAGCACAGATACGCAGTATTTT. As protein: CASSLTTGLAGASTDTQYF.

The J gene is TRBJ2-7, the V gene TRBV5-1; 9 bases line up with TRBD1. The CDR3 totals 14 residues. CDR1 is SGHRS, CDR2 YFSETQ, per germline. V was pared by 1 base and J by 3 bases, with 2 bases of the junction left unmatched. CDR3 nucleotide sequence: TGCGCCAGCAGCTTGACGACAGGGGGCTACGAGCAGTACTTC. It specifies CASSLTTGGYEQYF.

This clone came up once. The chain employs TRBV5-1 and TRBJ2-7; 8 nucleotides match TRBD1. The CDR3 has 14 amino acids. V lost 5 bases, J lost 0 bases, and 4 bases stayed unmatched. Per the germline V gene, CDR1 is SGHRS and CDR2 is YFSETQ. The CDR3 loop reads CASRNGQGSYEQYF. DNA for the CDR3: TGCGCCAGCAGAAACGGACAGGGCTCCTACGAGCAGTACTTC.